What follows are 23 T cell receptor beta chains derived from one specimen sequenced in a study of T cells in Graves' hyperthyroidism and ophthalmopathy. Amplification of TCR beta CDR3 regions was performed using RNA transcripts as template. In the first-round RT-PCR of the TCR CDR3, the HTBI primer set was used. TCRdb passed the multiplex PCR reads through MiXCR, listing each CDR3 protein once. The data show nearly 600,000 distinct CDR3 sequences, with approximately 15% seen just once and less than 6% held by the top ten. The sample taken for sequencing was blood. These receptors all stem from a woman aged 30 to 39 with Graves' hyperthyroidism that later progressed to Graves' ophthalmopathy.

Concerning this clonotype itself: A read error may account for a junction end that differs from germline. The chain recombines TRBV14 with TRBJ2-2; TRBD1 matches 7 bases. The germline V gene encodes CDR1 SGHDN and CDR2 FVKESK. There are 13 residues in the CDR3. CDR3 nucleotide sequence: TGTGCCACCGGGACAGATTACACCGGGGAGCGGTTTTTT. Protein sequence: CATGTDYTGERFF.

At least ten counts were recorded for this clonotype. The genes are TRBV24-1 and TRBJ2-1, with 8 nucleotides matching TRBD2. Per germline, CDR1 KGHDR and CDR2 SFDVKD. V was clipped by 9 bases and J by 5 bases; unmatched bases: 8. This CDR3 is 14 amino acids long. The DNA of the CDR3 is TGTGCCACCCAGGGACTAGGTATTAACAATGAGCAGTTCTTC. As protein: CATQGLGINNEQFF.

The chain links TRBV30 to TRBJ2-7; 10 bases align to TRBD2. From germline, CDR1 is GTSNPN and CDR2 SVGIG (reference sequence). V shed 0 bases and J 5 bases; nucleotides not matched to a gene: 4. This CDR3 is built from 14 residues. This CDR3 is CAWSVASGGDEQYF. The CDR3 bases are TGTGCCTGGAGTGTAGCTAGCGGGGGCGACGAGCAGTACTTC.

This clonotype was seen more than once but under ten times. This chain connects TRBV19 to TRBJ2-1, with D perhaps matching TRBD1 or TRBD2 (6 bases each). The CDR3 contains 15 residues. The ends were cut back, 5 bases at V and 5 bases at J, with 16 bases in the middle. In germline, CDR1 is LNHDA, CDR2 SQIVND (reference sequence). For the CDR3, the DNA is TGTGCCAGTAGTCAGGGGCTACGGGGGCACAATGAGCAGTTCTTC. Translated, it gives CASSQGLRGHNEQFF.

This clonotype was seen many times. V and J are TRBV20-1 and TRBJ1-4; D gene ambiguous. The CDR3 extends over 13 amino acids. From germline, CDR1 is DFQATT and CDR2 SNEGSKA (reference sequence). Trimming took off 4 bases at V and 7 bases at J, with 13 bases between the two ends. The CDR3 protein is CSATSDLGEKLFF. The CDR3 DNA follows: TGCAGTGCTACCTCGGACCTTGGTGAAAAACTGTTTTTT.

V and J are TRBV3-1 and TRBJ2-7; TRBD2 is a possible D gene (6 bases). Germline CDR1 reads LGHDT; CDR2 reads YNNKEL (reference sequence). The CDR3 loop spans 11 amino acids. V lost 9 bases and J 5 bases, leaving 11 bases between the germline ends. The CDR3 loop is CASSTSNEQYF. CDR3 nucleotides: TGTGCCAGTAGTACTAGCAACGAGCAGTACTTC.

The rearrangement joins TRBV7-9 to TRBJ2-5; 7 bases are shared with TRBD2. This CDR3 region has 14 residues. Germline values: CDR1 SEHNR, CDR2 FQNEAQ (reference sequence). The trim removed 6 bases at V and 4 bases at J, leaving 8 bases unmatched. The CDR3 protein is CASSLTSPGETQYF. Written as DNA, the CDR3 is TGTGCCAGCAGTTTGACTAGCCCGGGAGAGACCCAGTACTTC.

This clonotype was counted ten times or more. This chain uses TRBV7-2 with TRBJ2-7, with unresolved D. This CDR3 is built from 13 residues. CDR1 is SGHTA and CDR2 is FQGNSA in the germline V gene. Trimming took 2 bases from V and 6 from J, leaving 11 bases between them. The CDR3 loop reads CASSLFGDREQYF. CDR3 sequence (DNA): TGTGCCAGCAGCTTATTCGGAGACCGCGAGCAGTACTTC. The full variable domain, completed using reference TRBV7-2 and TRBJ2-7, is GAGVSQSPSNKVTEKGKDVELRCDPISGHTALYWYRQSLGQGLEFLIYFQGNSAPDKSGLPSDRFSAERTGGSVSTLTIQRTQQEDSAVYLCASSLFGDREQYFGPGTRLTVT.

Remarks on this clonotype: One base away lies a much larger clone, so this may be a sequencing read error. The gene calls are TRBV6-1 and TRBJ2-5; perhaps TRBD2 as D (6 bases). Germline V gene sequence: CDR1 MNHNS, CDR2 SASEGT. Between the trimmed V and J ends, which lost 3 bases and 2 bases, there was a span of 22 bases. The CDR3 spans 18 residues. The CDR3 loop reads CASSEGLVGGPEQETQYF. CDR3 coding DNA: TGTGCCAGCAGTGAGGGTTTAGTGGGAGGACCCGAACAAGAGACCCAGTACTTC.

This clonotype was recorded many times. This chain links TRBV20-1 with TRBJ2-5, with D hard to call. V lost 6 bases and J lost 5, with 13 bases in between. CDR3 length equals 12 residues. Looked up from germline, CDR1 is DFQATT and CDR2 is SNEGSKA (reference sequence). The CDR3 sequence: CSAPGLGETQYF. In DNA, the CDR3 is TGCAGTGCCCCGGGTCTAGGGGAGACCCAGTACTTC.

Comment on this clonotype: At one end, the junction sequence differs from germline, possibly due to a read error. The V gene is TRBV25-1, the J gene TRBJ1-1; D remains unclear. In germline, CDR1 is MGHDK, CDR2 SYGVNS. There are 13 residues in the CDR3. Written as DNA, the CDR3 is TGTGCCAGCAGTGAACAAGTGAACACTGAAGCTTCCTTT. This sequence encodes CASSEQVNTEASF.

This clonotype was seen ten or more times. The chain carries TRBV24-1 and TRBJ1-2, with a tentative D call TRBD1 (5 bases). This CDR3 has 15 amino acids. The V gene's germline CDR1 is KGHDR and CDR2 SFDVKD. The V end was cut by 6 bases, the J end by 4 bases, with 17 bases between. The CDR3 region is CATSPGDGVGYGYTF. CDR3 bases: TGTGCCACCAGTCCCGGGGACGGGGTCGGCTATGGCTACACCTTC.

This clonotype was observed many times. V gene TRBV28 combines with J gene TRBJ1-1, with 10 bases identical to TRBD1. CDR3 length: 15 amino acids. CDR1 is MDHEN and CDR2 is SYDVKM in the germline V gene. V shed 5 bases and J 4 bases; nucleotides not matched to a gene: 7. This chain's CDR3 is CASSPGQGRFTEAFF. DNA for the CDR3: TGTGCCAGCAGTCCGGGACAGGGGAGATTCACTGAAGCTTTCTTT.

The chain recombines TRBV20-1 with TRBJ2-1; maybe TRBD2 (5 bases). The CDR3 length is 11 residues. Germline V gives CDR1 DFQATT, CDR2 SNEGSKA (reference sequence). The V and J ends lost 6 bases and 10 bases respectively, with 13 bases between them. The CDR3 loop is CSAILVGEQFF. The CDR3 coding sequence is TGCAGTGCAATACTAGTCGGGGAGCAGTTCTTC.

This clonotype occurred a few times. The chain is built from TRBV18 and TRBJ1-3; 7 bases match TRBD1. Trimming took 0 bases from V and 0 from J; bases not matched to a gene: 2. Germline CDR1 reads KGHSH; CDR2 reads LQKENI. The CDR3 has 16 residues. The CDR3 sequence: CASSPPNRGSGNTIYF. The CDR3 bases are TGTGCCAGCTCACCACCTAACAGGGGCTCTGGAAACACCATATATTTT.

In DNA form, the CDR3 reads TGTGCCAGCAGTGAAGACTCACCGGGGGGTGTCGATGAGCAGTTCTTC. This sequence encodes CASSEDSPGGVDEQFF. The rearrangement joins TRBV25-1 to TRBJ2-1; 7 bases line up with TRBD2. Germline V gene lookup returns CDR1 MGHDK and CDR2 SYGVNS. CDR3 length: 16 amino acids. Trimming at V came to 2 bases and at J to 8 bases, leaving 12 bases not matched to a gene.

This clonotype came up many times. This rearrangement joins TRBV5-1 to TRBJ2-1; TRBD1 matches at 10 bases. V was clipped by 4 bases and J by 4 bases; unmatched bases: 5. The CDR3 is 15 residues long. Germline V gene data show CDR1 as SGHRS and CDR2 as YFSETQ. CDR3 region: CASSMGGQGYNEQFF. CDR3 sequence (DNA): TGCGCCAGCAGCATGGGGGGACAGGGGTACAATGAGCAGTTCTTC.

This rearrangement joins TRBV7-6 to TRBJ1-2, with D unresolved. Trimming removed 5 bases from V and 2 bases from J, with 15 bases in between. CDR1 SGHVS and CDR2 FNYEAQ come from the germline V gene. The CDR3 contains 15 residues. CDR3 loop: CASSERGNLNYGYTF. The CDR3 DNA follows: TGTGCCAGCAGCGAACGAGGGAATCTAAACTATGGCTACACCTTC.

The sample holds a few counts of this clonotype. The rearrangement uses TRBV4-2 and TRBJ1-6, with D possibly being TRBD1 (5 bases). Trimming cost V 0 bases and J 10 bases, with 19 bases left between them. Germline CDR1 reads LGHNA; CDR2 reads YNFKEQ. The CDR3 has 17 residues. The CDR3 DNA is TGTGCCAGCAGCCAAGATTTTTCCACAGGCCGGGGGTCACCCCTCCACTTT. The encoded protein is CASSQDFSTGRGSPLHF.

This clonotype was recorded a few times. The genes are TRBV2 and TRBJ2-7; either TRBD1 or TRBD2 may supply D (5 bases each). The CDR3 is 14 residues long. Per the germline V gene, CDR1 is SNHLY and CDR2 is FYNNEI. Trimming removed 8 bases at V and 0 bases at J, with 14 bases between. As DNA, the CDR3 is TGTGCCAGCCACCTCCGGGACGGCTCCTACGAGCAGTACTTC. This encodes CASHLRDGSYEQYF.

This chain joins TRBV3-1 and TRBJ2-4; 7 bases are shared with TRBD1. The V and J ends lost 4 bases and 4 bases, in that order; junction bases with no gene match: 13. Germline CDR1 is LGHDT and CDR2 is YNNKEL (reference sequence). This CDR3 comprises 17 residues. DNA for the CDR3: TGTGCCAGCAGCCGATACAGGGGCCGACCCGGAAAAAACATTCAGTACTTC. Its translation: CASSRYRGRPGKNIQYF.

Ten or more counts support this clonotype. In nucleotides, the CDR3 is TGTGCCACCAGCATGCTTCCCGACAGGGCGCCCACGTTCTATGGCTACACCTTC. Translation: CATSMLPDRAPTFYGYTF. The chain combines TRBV15 with TRBJ1-2; TRBD1 agrees at 7 bases. The CDR3 contains 18 residues. Germline lookup yields CDR1 LNHNV and CDR2 YYDKDF (reference sequence). With V trimmed by 4 bases and J by 4 bases, 18 bases remained unmatched.

The J gene is TRBJ2-3, the V gene TRBV5-6; 8 positions match TRBD2. The CDR3 has 16 residues. V shed 4 bases, J shed 2 bases, and the junction held 9 bases outside the gene matches. Germline V gene sequence: CDR1 SGHDT, CDR2 YYEEEE. The CDR3 is CASSTWTSRTTDTQYF. The CDR3 region has the DNA TGTGCCAGCAGCACATGGACTAGCCGAACCACAGATACGCAGTATTTT. Full variable domain (remainder filled in from reference TRBV5-6 and TRBJ2-3): DAGVTQSPTHLIKTRGQQVTLRCSPKSGHDTVSWYQQALGQGPQFIFQYYEEEERQRGNFPDRFSGHQFPNYSSELNVNALLLGDSALYLCASSTWTSRTTDTQYFGPGTRLTVL.